The clone carrying this T cell receptor (beta chain) was detected ten times or more. Its antigen is as yet unknown. The data stem from a study of blood T cells in healthy people across ages. Study-level results: Because sorting was not performed, PBMCs prevented conclusive naive versus antigen-experienced comparison. Possibly, changes in expanded clonotypes were confounded because donor CMV status was unknown. Age showed a roughly linear inverse relationship with TCR beta diversity per million T cells. Researchers report that TCR beta diversity correlated strongly with naive T cell percentage.

The CDR3 is 13 residues long. J gave up 4 bases and V 6 bases, and 7 bases lay outside the gene matches. Germline CDR1 is SQVTM and CDR2 is ANQGSEA. A second PCR of about 6 to 12 cycles used a sample-barcoded 5' primer and a J-beta primer mix. TCRdb recomputed calls from the 5' RACE reads with MiXCR, one row per CDR3 protein. Of hundreds of thousands of distinct CDR3 sequences detected, 52% appear once; the ten largest clones hold around an eighth. Sequencing was done on a sample of blood. This chain links TRBV29-1 with TRBJ2-7; TRBD2 agrees at 9 bases. The source of this sequence is a woman aged 80 or over in good health. CDR3 in amino acids: CSVLTSGDYEQYF. CDR3 DNA sequence: TGCAGCGTCCTGACTAGCGGAGATTACGAGCAGTACTTC.